Following are 18 T cell receptor beta chains from one sample sequenced in a study of shared T cell receptors in the human thymus. Here immunoSEQ multiplex PCR was the method, and the copy in TCRdb shows in-frame clones only, minus some. Here the sample spans some 760,000 clones, approximately 85% being singletons. These data also formed part of another study, on human thymus T cells.

Sequencing used thymocytes. Receptors were obtained from a girl under two years old with a congenital heart defect.

The chain recombines TRBV5-6 with TRBJ2-2, with 7 bases fitting TRBD1. CDR1 is SGHDT and CDR2 is YYEEEE in the germline V gene. The CDR3 is made up of 18 amino acids. The J segment lost 4 bases and the V segment lost 4 bases, leaving 16 bases of the junction unmatched. The CDR3 here is CASSTLISDRVSTGELFF. The CDR3 DNA sequence: TGTGCCAGCAGCACCCTTATCTCCGACAGGGTGAGCACCGGGGAGCTGTTTTTT.

The V and J genes are TRBV5-4 and TRBJ1-1, with 7 bases that match TRBD1. Germline CDR1 is SGHNT and CDR2 is YYREEE (reference sequence). There are 14 residues in the CDR3. V shed 4 bases, J shed 7 bases, and the junction held 10 bases outside the gene matches. CDR3 region: CASSLGTEKGEAFF. The DNA of the CDR3 is TGTGCCAGCAGCCTAGGGACAGAAAAGGGTGAAGCTTTCTTT.

This clone was recorded once. The chain is built from TRBV12-5 and TRBJ2-7, with D possibly TRBD1 on 5 matching bases. The CDR3 runs to 12 residues. Trimming left V 7 bases short and J 9 bases short, with 16 bases between. Germline V gives CDR1 LGHNT, CDR2 FRNRAP. In nucleotides, the CDR3 is TGTGCTAGTGCCGAACAGGACCTGGGGCAGTACTTC. This codes for CASAEQDLGQYF.

As regards this clone: Other DNA sequences within the sample encode an identical CDR3. This chain uses TRBV7-8 with TRBJ1-5, with TRBD1 matching 9 bases. This CDR3 has 17 residues. V shed 2 bases and J 3 bases; nucleotides not matched to a gene: 8. Germline values: CDR1 SGHVS, CDR2 FQNEAQ. CDR3 region: CASSLHHRGQDNQPQHF. Here the CDR3 DNA reads TGTGCCAGCAGCTTACATCACAGGGGGCAAGACAATCAGCCCCAGCATTTT.

This chain links TRBV7-9 with TRBJ1-2; D gene unclear. The V and J ends lost 0 bases and 6 bases respectively, with 23 bases between them. The CDR3 runs 18 residues. Per germline, CDR1 SEHNR and CDR2 FQNEAQ (reference sequence). This CDR3 is CASSLARSYDYTEDGYTF. For the CDR3, the DNA is TGTGCCAGCAGCTTAGCGAGGTCCTACGATTATACGGAAGATGGCTACACCTTC. Filled out from reference TRBV7-9 and TRBJ1-2, the complete variable domain reads DTGVSQNPRHKITKRGQNVTFRCDPISEHNRLYWYRQTLGQGPEFLTYFQNEAQLEKSRLLSDRFSAERPKGSFSTLEIQRTEQGDSAMYLCASSLARSYDYTEDGYTFGSGTRLTVV.

Only a few counts were recorded for this clone. V and J are TRBV9 and TRBJ1-1, with 9 bases aligning to TRBD1. Unmatched junction bases numbered 12, after V lost 4 bases and J lost 2 bases. The CDR3 covers 17 residues. The germline CDR1 and CDR2 sequences are SGDLS and YYNGEE. CDR3 amino acids: CASSSTPPGQGNTEAFF. CDR3 bases: TGTGCCAGCAGCTCCACACCTCCGGGACAGGGAAACACTGAAGCTTTCTTT.

This chain's CDR3 is CATLADSYEQYF. CDR3 bases: TGTGCCACTTTAGCGGACTCCTACGAGCAGTACTTC. This chain connects TRBV19 to TRBJ2-7; D may be TRBD2 (6 bases). The germline V and J ends were trimmed by 10 bases and 0 bases, with 10 bases remaining between them. The length of the CDR3 is 12 residues. From germline, CDR1 is LNHDA and CDR2 SQIVND (reference sequence).

In this sample, this clone turned up once. The chain carries TRBV6-5 and TRBJ1-2, with D possibly being TRBD1 (6 bases). Deletions cut 2 bases from V and 6 bases from J, with 10 bases between. The CDR3 runs to 13 residues. Germline values: CDR1 MNHEY, CDR2 SVGAGI. The CDR3 is CASSYGQRNGYTF. CDR3 sequence (DNA): TGTGCCAGCAGTTACGGACAGCGAAATGGCTACACCTTC.

This chain uses TRBV28 with TRBJ1-6, with D possibly TRBD1 on 5 matching bases. The V gene lost 5 bases and the J gene lost 11 bases, with 25 bases spanning the gap. CDR3 size: 17 residues. Germline CDR1 is MDHEN and CDR2 is SYDVKM. The CDR3 bases are TGTGCCAGCAGTCGGGCTTCGCCAGGTGATTCAGGGACACCCCTCCACTTT. Residues: CASSRASPGDSGTPLHF.

The chain recombines TRBV4-1 with TRBJ1-5; D perhaps matches TRBD1 (5 bases). The CDR3 consists of 14 residues. Germline loops: CDR1 MGHRA, CDR2 YSYEKL. V shed 1 base and J shed 5 bases, with 9 bases lying between them. This chain's CDR3 is CASSQGGADQPQHF. CDR3 bases: TGCGCCAGCAGCCAAGGGGGCGCCGATCAGCCCCAGCATTTT.

This chain joins TRBV5-4 and TRBJ2-2; D not certain. V dropped 1 base and J dropped 4 bases, with 23 bases sitting between them. This CDR3 comprises 19 residues. Germline CDR1 and CDR2: SGHNT and YYREEE (reference sequence). This CDR3 reads CASSLRGSLPIRGTGELFF. The CDR3 region has the DNA TGTGCCAGCAGCTTGAGAGGTTCGTTACCGATCAGAGGCACCGGGGAGCTGTTTTTT.

The V call is TRBV6-5, the J call TRBJ1-1, with 7 bases lining up with TRBD1. The germline CDR1 and CDR2 sequences are MNHEY and SVGAGI. Losses at the gene ends were 0 bases for V and 11 bases for J; bases not matched to a gene: 12. The CDR3 runs 15 residues. CDR3 amino acids: CASSYSARGFLWAFF. CDR3 nucleotides: TGTGCCAGCAGTTACTCAGCCAGGGGGTTCTTATGGGCTTTCTTT.

The CDR3 bases are TGCGCCAGCAGGGGTCAGGGGCGTCTCGGCTATGGCTACACCTTC. Translation gives CASRGQGRLGYGYTF. This rearrangement joins TRBV5-1 to TRBJ1-2; the D gene is possibly TRBD1 (6 bases). Germline V gives CDR1 SGHRS, CDR2 YFSETQ. The CDR3 covers 15 residues. V was clipped by 5 bases and J by 4 bases, with 18 bases between them.

The J gene is TRBJ1-2, the V gene TRBV5-1; 8 bases match TRBD1. The CDR3 spans 15 residues. The ends lost 2 bases at V and 5 bases at J; junction bases unmatched: 8. The germline gives CDR1 SGHRS, CDR2 YFSETQ. The CDR3 is CASSLGTGLYYGYTF. The CDR3 region has the DNA TGCGCCAGCAGCTTAGGGACAGGTCTTTATTATGGCTACACCTTC. The entire variable domain, with the rest obtained from reference TRBV5-1 and TRBJ1-2, is as follows: KAGVTQTPRYLIKTRGQQVTLSCSPISGHRSVSWYQQTPGQGLQFLFEYFSETQRNKGNFPGRFSGRQFSNSRSEMNVSTLELGDSALYLCASSLGTGLYYGYTFGSGTRLTVV.

The chain employs TRBV9 and TRBJ1-3; D possibly corresponds to TRBD1 (6 bases). V dropped 4 bases and J dropped 4 bases, with 15 bases sitting between them. Germline V gene sequence: CDR1 SGDLS, CDR2 YYNGEE. CDR3 length: 15 amino acids. The CDR3 here is CASSKHREVGNTIYF. As DNA, the CDR3 is TGTGCCAGCAGCAAACACAGGGAAGTAGGAAACACCATATATTTT.

The chain links TRBV6-1 to TRBJ1-4; D uncertain. V lost 6 bases, J lost 3 bases, and 14 bases lay in between. This CDR3 has 15 residues. Looked up from germline, CDR1 is MNHNS and CDR2 is SASEGT. The CDR3 DNA reads as TGTGCCAGCAGGGGAAAGGCGGGAGCTAATGAAAAACTGTTTTTT. Translating gives CASRGKAGANEKLFF.

The chain is built from TRBV28 and TRBJ1-2, with a possible D match to TRBD1 (5 bases). The CDR3 consists of 16 residues. CDR1 MDHEN and CDR2 SYDVKM come from the germline V gene. Trimming left V 5 bases short and J 6 bases short, with 22 bases between. CDR3 region: CASSPRKPGRADGYTF. As DNA, the CDR3 is TGTGCCAGCAGTCCCAGGAAACCCGGCAGGGCGGATGGCTACACCTTC.

The chain uses TRBV29-1 and TRBJ2-1, with D possibly TRBD1 on 5 matching bases. The ends were cut back, 3 bases at V and 8 bases at J, with 8 bases in the middle. CDR1 is SQVTM and CDR2 is ANQGSEA in the germline V gene. CDR3 length: 11 amino acids. The CDR3 sequence: CSVDRVDEQFF. CDR3 bases: TGCAGCGTTGACAGGGTCGATGAGCAGTTCTTC.